Sample share makes the clone carrying this T cell receptor (beta chain) medium-sized. What it binds is not known. Documented time point: sample taken at primary tumor resection. The donors comprised around 72 untreated early-stage non-small cell lung cancer patients. On each TCR cDNA molecule, a unique molecular identifier was present. TCRdb passed the 5' RACE reads through MiXCR, listing each CDR3 protein once. Counted here are 5,000 to 6,000 distinct CDR3 sequences, roughly 12% occurring once; the ten biggest clones make up 15%. This sample was included in a study of spatial heterogeneity in lung cancer. V lost 0 bases to trimming and J lost 4 bases; unmatched junction nucleotides: 6. The CDR3 has 18 residues. Germline loops: CDR1 SGHTA, CDR2 FQGTGA. The study, taken as a whole, reports: For expanded intratumoral alpha and beta TCRs, counts tracked tumor mutation counts.

This chain uses TRBV7-3 with TRBJ2-1; TRBD2 matches at 13 bases. This sequence originates from a female donor with early-stage non-small cell lung cancer. Specimen: lung tumor tissue, collected at surgery. The DNA for the CDR3 is TGTGCCAGCAGCTTAACCGGACTAGCGGGAGTGGGGTACAATGAGCAGTTCTTC. Protein: CASSLTGLAGVGYNEQFF.